Sequencing of this TCR beta chain was carried out in a study of OX40 agonist ivuxolimab in advanced cancers. Some clones are missing from TCRdb's copy, which holds only in-frame ones; the method was immunoSEQ multiplex PCR. The data contain around 71,000 clones, approximately 90% of them seen just once; the ten biggest clones take up approximately 1.1%. Trimming cost V 3 bases and J 6 bases, with 9 bases left between them. CDR1 and CDR2 (germline): LNHDA, SQIVND (reference sequence). CDR3 size: 13 residues. This clone was detected only once. At baseline, cycle 4 day 1, and cycle 7 day 1, blood was sampled.

V is TRBV19 and J is TRBJ1-5, with D maybe TRBD1 (5 bases). The specimen was CD4+ or CD8+ T cells sorted from blood, collected in a trial of the OX40 agonist ivuxolimab. The TCR originated in an adult with an advanced solid tumor such as melanoma, head and neck, liver or kidney cancer. This CDR3 reads CASSMTGGQPQHF. The CDR3 bases are TGTGCCAGTAGTATGACGGGGGGTCAGCCCCAGCATTTT.